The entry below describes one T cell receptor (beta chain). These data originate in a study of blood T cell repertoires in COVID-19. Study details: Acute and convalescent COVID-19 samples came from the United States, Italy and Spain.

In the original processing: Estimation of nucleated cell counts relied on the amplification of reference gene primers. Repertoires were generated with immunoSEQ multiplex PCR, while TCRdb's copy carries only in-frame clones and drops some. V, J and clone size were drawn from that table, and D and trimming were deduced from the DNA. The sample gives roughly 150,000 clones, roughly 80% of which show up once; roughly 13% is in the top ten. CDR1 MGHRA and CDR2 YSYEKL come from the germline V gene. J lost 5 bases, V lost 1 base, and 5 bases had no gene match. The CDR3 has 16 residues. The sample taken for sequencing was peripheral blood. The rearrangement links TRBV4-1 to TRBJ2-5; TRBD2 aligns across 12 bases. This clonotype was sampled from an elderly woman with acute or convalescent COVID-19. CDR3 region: CASSQGLAGGLETQYF. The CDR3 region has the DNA TGCGCCAGCAGCCAAGGGCTAGCGGGAGGGCTGGAGACCCAGTACTTC.